The 26 T cell receptor beta chains presented below share a single source sample, sequenced in a study of cytomegalovirus exposure and HLA in healthy donors. The study ran its PCR with 60 Vbeta and 13 Jbeta primers. Sequencing was performed with immunoSEQ multiplex PCR; in TCRdb, only in-frame clones are kept and a portion is missing. The sample includes approximately 170,000 clones, 76% seen only once; the top ten take 0.7% to 0.85%. Sequencing input: PBMCs. Receptor source: a female donor in good health and CMV-seronegative.

The chain employs TRBV30 and TRBJ1-5; maybe TRBD1 (5 bases). V was shortened by 7 bases and J by 4 bases, with 8 bases between the two germline ends. Germline V CDR1 and CDR2: GTSNPN, SVGIG (reference sequence). The CDR3 runs to 11 residues. The CDR3 nucleotides read TGTGCCTCCGGGGGGAATCAGCCCCAGCATTTT. It codes for CASGGNQPQHF.

The CDR3 is CASSYSSMGTQYF. DNA of the CDR3: TGTGCCAGCAGCTACAGCTCGATGGGGACCCAGTACTTC. The V and J genes are TRBV7-2 and TRBJ2-5; D is undetermined. The germline V gene encodes CDR1 SGHTA and CDR2 FQGNSA. This CDR3 spans 13 amino acids. Trimming cost V 4 bases and J 7 bases, with 13 bases left between them. Full variable domain (missing parts from reference TRBV7-2 and TRBJ2-5): GAGVSQSPSNKVTEKGKDVELRCDPISGHTALYWYRQSLGQGLEFLIYFQGNSAPDKSGLPSDRFSAERTGGSVSTLTIQRTQQEDSAVYLCASSYSSMGTQYFGPGTRLLVL.

This clone was detected only a few times. This sequence joins TRBV29-1 and TRBJ1-1; 9 bases are shared with TRBD1. Looked up from germline, CDR1 is SQVTM and CDR2 is ANQGSEA. V trimming: 8 bases; J trimming: 5 bases; junction bases outside the gene matches: 9. This CDR3 is 13 amino acids long. CDR3 in amino acids: CSTGTGRGTEAFF. The CDR3 bases are TGCAGCACCGGGACAGGGCGAGGGACTGAAGCTTTCTTT.

This clone was counted a few times. The chain joins TRBV7-9 to TRBJ2-3; D is unresolved. CDR1 and CDR2 from the germline V gene are SEHNR and FQNEAQ (reference sequence). Trimming removed 5 bases from V and 2 bases from J, with 23 bases in between. The CDR3 is made up of 18 amino acids. CDR3: CASSHLSTDTEITDTQYF. The CDR3 nucleotides read TGTGCCAGCAGCCACCTCTCAACTGACACCGAAATCACAGATACGCAGTATTTT. Full variable domain (rest looked up from reference TRBV7-9 and TRBJ2-3): DTGVSQNPRHKITKRGQNVTFRCDPISEHNRLYWYRQTLGQGPEFLTYFQNEAQLEKSRLLSDRFSAERPKGSFSTLEIQRTEQGDSAMYLCASSHLSTDTEITDTQYFGPGTRLTVL.

The rearrangement joins TRBV5-1 to TRBJ2-3, with D perhaps matching TRBD2 (6 bases). V was pared by 1 base and J by 4 bases, with 7 bases between. The CDR3 extends over 13 amino acids. CDR1 and CDR2 from the germline V gene are SGHRS and YFSETQ. CDR3 in DNA: TGCGCCAGCAGCTTGACGGGGGCAGATACGCAGTATTTT. Protein: CASSLTGADTQYF.

The CDR3 loop is CASRNGGSTEAFF. CDR3 sequence (DNA): TGTGCCAGCAGAAATGGGGGGTCCACTGAAGCTTTCTTT. The chain uses TRBV7-3 and TRBJ1-1, with a tentative D call TRBD1 (5 bases). The germline gives CDR1 SGHTA, CDR2 FQGTGA. Trimming stripped 6 bases from V and 4 bases from J, with 12 bases between. This CDR3 is 13 amino acids long. The full variable domain, in which reference TRBV7-3 and TRBJ1-1 provide the parts outside the CDR3, is GAGVSQTPSNKVTEKGKYVELRCDPISGHTALYWYRQSLGQGPEFLIYFQGTGAADDSGLPNDRFFAVRPEGSVSTLKIQRTERGDSAVYLCASRNGGSTEAFFGQGTRLTVV.

The J gene is TRBJ2-1, the V gene TRBV11-1; a weak D match, TRBD1 (6 bases). This CDR3 has 14 amino acids. Germline lookup yields CDR1 SGHAT and CDR2 FQDESV (reference sequence). The V gene lost 8 bases and the J gene lost 0 bases, with 11 bases spanning the gap. The CDR3 DNA follows: TGTGCCAGCCGAGGACAGAGCTCCTACAATGAGCAGTTCTTC. Translated, it gives CASRGQSSYNEQFF. The full variable domain, completed using reference TRBV11-1 and TRBJ2-1, is EAEVAQSPRYKITEKSQAVAFWCDPISGHATLYWYRQILGQGPELLVQFQDESVVDDSQLPKDRFSAERLKGVDSTLKIQPAELGDSAMYLCASRGQSSYNEQFFGPGTRLTVL.

The chain employs TRBV4-3 and TRBJ2-3; D is ambiguous. This CDR3 is 15 amino acids long. V lost 3 bases and J 0 bases, leaving 10 bases between the germline ends. Germline CDR1 is LGHNA and CDR2 is YSLEER. The CDR3 is CASSHRKSSTDTQYF. The CDR3 nucleotides read TGCGCCAGCAGCCACCGTAAATCTAGCACAGATACGCAGTATTTT.

J is TRBJ1-1 and V is TRBV19; TRBD1 is a possible D gene (5 bases). Per germline, CDR1 LNHDA and CDR2 SQIVND (reference sequence). The germline V and J ends were trimmed by 5 bases and 1 base, with 14 bases remaining between them. This CDR3 has 15 residues. The CDR3 DNA is TGTGCCAGTAGTTCTTCCTCGGGGGGGAACACTGAAGCTTTCTTT. This encodes CASSSSSGGNTEAFF. The whole variable domain, remainder taken from reference TRBV19 and TRBJ1-1, is DGGITQSPKYLFRKEGQNVTLSCEQNLNHDAMYWYRQDPGQGLRLIYYSQIVNDFQKGDIAEGYSVSREKKESFPLTVTSAQKNPTAFYLCASSSSSGGNTEAFFGQGTRLTVV.

The chain carries TRBV5-6 and TRBJ2-7, with TRBD2 as a possible D gene (5 bases). Germline-derived CDR1 and CDR2 are SGHDT and YYEEEE. The germline V and J ends were trimmed by 2 bases and 2 bases, with 14 bases remaining between them. The CDR3 covers 15 residues. This chain's CDR3 is CASSLWASIPYEQYF. CDR3 bases: TGTGCCAGCAGCTTATGGGCTAGCATTCCCTACGAGCAGTACTTC.

In its sample, this clone was seen a few times. The chain couples TRBV18 to TRBJ2-2; possibly TRBD1 for D (5 bases). V gave up 4 bases and J gave up 4 bases, with 10 bases separating them. The CDR3 loop spans 14 amino acids. In germline, CDR1 is KGHSH, CDR2 LQKENI. The CDR3 protein is CASSHGHPTGELFF. CDR3 nucleotide sequence: TGTGCCAGCTCACATGGACACCCCACCGGGGAGCTGTTTTTT.

This clone occurred once. The rearrangement joins TRBV4-1 to TRBJ2-3; tentative D call: TRBD2 (5 bases). Germline V gives CDR1 MGHRA, CDR2 YSYEKL. The CDR3 loop spans 15 amino acids. Trimming removed 3 bases at V and 1 base at J, with 11 bases between. This CDR3 reads CASSQPKRGTDTQYF. The CDR3 DNA reads as TGCGCCAGCAGCCAGCCCAAGAGGGGCACAGATACGCAGTATTTT.

There are a few counts of this clone. This chain uses TRBV4-3 with TRBJ2-1, with 8 nucleotides matching TRBD2. This CDR3 region has 16 residues. The V gene's germline CDR1 is LGHNA and CDR2 YSLEER. V lost 1 base and J lost 7; bases outside the gene matches: 9. CDR3 coding DNA: TGCGCCAGCAGCCAAGCCTCCGGGGGGGCCCAGAATGAGCAGTTCTTC. It specifies CASSQASGGAQNEQFF.

There are a few counts of this clone. At one end, the junction sequence differs from germline, possibly due to a read error. The J gene is TRBJ2-4, the V gene TRBV10-3, with D unresolved. The CDR3 loop spans 19 amino acids. Germline values: CDR1 ENHRY, CDR2 SYGVKD. In DNA form, the CDR3 reads TGTGCCATCAGTGAGTCATTTGCGACCGGTCCAAACGGCAAAAACAGTCAGTACTTC. Translating gives CAISESFATGPNGKNSQYF.

This clone was detected a few times. The gene calls are TRBV11-2 and TRBJ2-4, with 8 bases lining up with TRBD2. The CDR3 contains 16 residues. The germline CDR1 and CDR2 sequences are SGHAT and FQNNGV. Losses at the gene ends were 3 bases for V and 8 bases for J; bases not matched to a gene: 12. CDR3 sequence (DNA): TGTGCCAGCAGCTTCGCTTCGGGGGGGCCCGGTCACATTCAGTACTTC. Its protein product is CASSFASGGPGHIQYF.

The sample holds a few counts of this clone. V usage is TRBV7-3 and J usage is TRBJ2-3; 9 bases match TRBD2. In germline, CDR1 is SGHTA, CDR2 FQGTGA. The V gene end was trimmed by 5 bases and the J gene end by 2 bases; junction bases not matched to a gene: 11. The CDR3 consists of 17 residues. The CDR3 DNA follows: TGTGCCAGCAGCCACGGCGGAAGCGGGGGGAACACAGATACGCAGTATTTT. Translation: CASSHGGSGGNTDTQYF.

This clone was seen only once. V gene TRBV5-1 combines with J gene TRBJ2-4; a possible D gene is TRBD2 (6 bases). CDR3 size: 14 residues. V was pared by 0 bases and J by 8 bases, with 12 bases between. In germline, CDR1 is SGHRS, CDR2 YFSETQ. The CDR3: CASSLDGSRDIQYF. The CDR3 bases are TGCGCCAGCAGCTTGGACGGGAGTCGGGACATTCAGTACTTC.

This clone was detected only a few times. The CDR3 is CASSLGRGWTEAFF. DNA of the CDR3: TGCGCCAGCAGCCTCGGGCGGGGTTGGACTGAAGCTTTCTTT. The chain couples TRBV4-3 to TRBJ1-1; D gene uncertain. The V and J ends lost 4 bases and 5 bases respectively, with 14 bases between them. The germline CDR1 and CDR2 sequences are LGHNA and YSLEER. CDR3 size: 14 residues.

The rearrangement uses TRBV11-3 and TRBJ2-2, with D unresolved. V lost 0 bases, J lost 6 bases, and 14 bases lay in between. This CDR3 has 16 amino acids. Germline lookup yields CDR1 SGHNT and CDR2 YENEEA. Here the CDR3 reads CASSLDYTRSSGELFF. The DNA of the CDR3 is TGTGCCAGCAGCTTAGATTATACTCGGTCCTCCGGGGAGCTGTTTTTT.

The gene calls are TRBV27 and TRBJ1-2, with D perhaps matching TRBD1 (6 bases). Germline lookup yields CDR1 MNHEY and CDR2 SMNVEV (reference sequence). The CDR3 totals 14 residues. The V and J ends lost 5 bases and 10 bases respectively, with 20 bases between them. In nucleotides, the CDR3 is TGTGCCAGCAGTCTAACAGGGAGGGTTCGGTTCTACACCTTC. As protein: CASSLTGRVRFYTF.

CDR3 residues: CASSELFGTNYGYTF. The DNA of the CDR3 is TGTGCCAGCAGTGAACTGTTCGGGACTAACTATGGCTACACCTTC. This chain connects TRBV6-1 to TRBJ1-2; D gene ambiguous. The germline V and J ends were trimmed by 2 bases and 0 bases, with 10 bases remaining between them. CDR1 MNHNS and CDR2 SASEGT come from the germline V gene. The CDR3 totals 15 residues.

V is TRBV28 and J is TRBJ1-1; D might be TRBD1 (6 bases). In germline, CDR1 is MDHEN, CDR2 SYDVKM. The CDR3 is 15 residues long. V lost 2 bases, J lost 5 bases, and 15 bases lay in between. As DNA, the CDR3 is TGTGCCAGCAGTTTAGGGGGCAGGGGCTTTACTGAAGCTTTCTTT. This translates into CASSLGGRGFTEAFF.

The chain employs TRBV12-5 and TRBJ1-1; no clear D. This CDR3 has 12 amino acids. Between the trimmed V and J ends, which lost 7 bases and 5 bases, there was a span of 11 bases. CDR1 and CDR2 (germline): LGHNT, FRNRAP. CDR3 coding DNA: TGTGCTAGTGCCGGGGAGGAGACTGAAGCTTTCTTT. It is translated as CASAGEETEAFF.

This chain links TRBV6-1 with TRBJ1-3; 7 bases are shared with TRBD1. This CDR3 region has 15 residues. From germline, CDR1 is MNHNS and CDR2 SASEGT. V lost 5 bases to trimming and J lost 2 bases; unmatched junction nucleotides: 6. CDR3 residues: CASSQQGIAGNTIYF. CDR3 nucleotides: TGTGCCAGCAGTCAACAGGGGATTGCTGGAAACACCATATATTTT.

V gene TRBV7-2 combines with J gene TRBJ2-1; 7 nucleotides line up with TRBD2. The length of the CDR3 is 11 residues. The germline V gene encodes CDR1 SGHTA and CDR2 FQGNSA. J was trimmed by 9 bases and V by 8 bases; bases with no gene match: 4. CDR3 amino acids: CASSGGGEQFF. DNA of the CDR3: TGTGCCAGCTCCGGCGGGGGTGAGCAGTTCTTC.

The chain uses TRBV6-1 and TRBJ2-5; D may be TRBD2 (7 bases). V lost 0 bases and J 6 bases, leaving 11 bases between the germline ends. Germline lookup yields CDR1 MNHNS and CDR2 SASEGT. This CDR3 has 14 amino acids. The CDR3 loop reads CASSEAWGGKTQYF. The CDR3, as DNA: TGTGCCAGCAGTGAAGCTTGGGGGGGCAAGACCCAGTACTTC.